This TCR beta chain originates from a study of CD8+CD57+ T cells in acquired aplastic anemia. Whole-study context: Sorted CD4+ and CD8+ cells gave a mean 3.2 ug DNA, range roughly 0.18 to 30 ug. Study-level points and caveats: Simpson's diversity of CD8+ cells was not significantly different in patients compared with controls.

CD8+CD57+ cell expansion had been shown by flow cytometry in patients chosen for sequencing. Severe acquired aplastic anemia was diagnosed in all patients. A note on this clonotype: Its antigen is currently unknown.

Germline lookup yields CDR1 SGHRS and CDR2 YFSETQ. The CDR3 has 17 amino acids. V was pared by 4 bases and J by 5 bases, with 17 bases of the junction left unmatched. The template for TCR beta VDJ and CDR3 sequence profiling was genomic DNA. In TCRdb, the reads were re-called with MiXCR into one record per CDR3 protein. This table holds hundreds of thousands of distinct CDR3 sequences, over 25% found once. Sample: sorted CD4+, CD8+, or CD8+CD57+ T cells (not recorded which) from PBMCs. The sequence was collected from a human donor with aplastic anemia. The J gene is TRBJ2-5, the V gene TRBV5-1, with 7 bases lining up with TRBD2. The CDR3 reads CASSQTSATLPAETQYF. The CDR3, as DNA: TGCGCCAGCAGCCAAACTAGCGCAACCCTCCCAGCGGAGACCCAGTACTTC.